This T cell receptor (beta chain) was sequenced during a study of T cell responses to AZD1222 COVID-19 vaccine (dated by TCRdb to about 2021). With respect to the entire study: A total of 233 trial participants underwent TCR sequencing, of whom about 200 had received two doses of AZD1222 and about 25 had received two doses of the MenACWY control vaccine. Trial participants were enrolled into age subgroups of 18-55, 56-69 and 70-plus years, which contained roughly 150, 30 and 60 TCR-sequenced participants, respectively. Findings and caveats that apply to the study as a whole: The 56-69-year group was small, and its depth increase did not reach significance, likely because of low power. Participants were mostly white British, with more females than males. The authors suggested clonal diversity may have been underestimated. Because no day 14 peak-response samples were available, repertoires were characterized only after the peak T cell response. Vaccine-associated CD4 TCRs spanned the whole spike protein, with dominant responses in regions 160-218 and 743-854. Only a handful of AZD1222 recipients were SARS-CoV-2 seropositive at baseline, limiting conclusions about previously exposed vaccinees. A significant rise in spike-specific TCR breadth and depth was observed after two AZD1222 doses relative to day 0 and relative to MenACWY recipients. Epitopes outside the regions mutated in the B.1.351 and B.1.1.7 variants were reportedly recognized by nearly half of the unique spike-specific TCRs.

This specimen's time point label, interpreted: about 28 days (+/-7) after the second vaccine dose. This specimen's treatment or condition label, interpreted: meningococcal conjugate vaccine given as trial control. The vaccinee samples were drawn from two UK trials, COV001 and COV002, one of which was a single-blind randomized controlled phase 2/3 trial testing AZD1222 (ChAdOx1 nCoV-19) in healthy adults. Trial participant PBMC samples were collected at day 0 and day 28 after the second dose for TCRbeta chain sequencing. The CDR3 regions of human TCRbeta chains were analyzed by immunosequencing. The original methods were these. TCRs in the repertoires were matched against a reference library of SARS-CoV-2-specific TCRs that had been generated with the MIRA antigen-specificity platform. Breadth was defined as the fraction of unique TCRs that were SARS-CoV-2-associated. Depth was defined as the fraction of total T cells that were SARS-CoV-2-associated. Using the MIRA data, each spike-specific TCR was assigned both to the spike region to which the TCR was reactive and to a CD4 or CD8 class. Log10-transformed breadth and depth values were compared by one-way ANOVA with Sidak's multiple comparisons tests. Drawn from immuneACCESS, this table holds only the in-frame rearrangements with V and J called that TCRdb kept. Clones are partly lost; checked studies trace under half to an unresolved V gene and leave the rest unexplained. That table supplies the V and J calls and clone size; D and trimming were determined from the DNA. For this sample there are just under 150,000 clones; 70% to 90% appear just once. The ten biggest clones cover approximately 5.6% of the sample.

As for this clone: Its antigen has not been determined. No much larger clone is present one base from it, and per-base qualities are unavailable.

V is clipped by 4 bases and J by 0 bases, and the sequence between their germline boundaries is 13 bases long. The germline V gene (reference sequence) specifies SEHNR as CDR1 and FQNEAQ as CDR2. There are 16 amino acids in the CDR3, from cysteine to phenylalanine inclusive. Only the CDR3 portion is preserved as DNA: 48 bases, with reading frame beginning at the first base. The receptor was isolated from an adult who received the MenACWY meningococcal vaccine as a control. This specimen was peripheral blood, taken 28 days after the second dose of the MenACWY control vaccine. The chain joins TRBV7-9 to TRBJ2-1; the D region is possibly TRBD1 or TRBD2, each matching across 5 bases. DNA sequence: TGTGCCAGCAGCTCCCCGGGGCACTTCTCCTACAATGAGCAGTTCTTC. Its translation reads: CASSSPGHFSYNEQFF.